What follows are 24 T cell receptor beta chains derived from one specimen sequenced in a study of blood T cell repertoires in COVID-19. The table came from immunoSEQ multiplex PCR; TCRdb's copy has only in-frame clones and leaves some out. The sample yields more than 95,000 clones, 75% to 90% seen once. The sample was peripheral blood. These receptors originate from a man in his sixties with acute or convalescent COVID-19.

V gene TRBV5-4 combines with J gene TRBJ2-1, with a possible D match to TRBD1 (5 bases). The CDR3 spans 15 residues. V lost 3 bases and J 1 base, leaving 11 bases between the germline ends. CDR1 and CDR2 (germline): SGHNT, YYREEE (reference sequence). DNA of the CDR3: TGTGCCAGCAGCTCCAGAAGACAGTCCTACAATGAGCAGTTCTTC. Protein product: CASSSRRQSYNEQFF.

The gene calls are TRBV7-9 and TRBJ1-6; no firm D call. This CDR3 has 16 residues. Germline-derived CDR1 and CDR2 are SEHNR and FQNEAQ (reference sequence). Trimming removed 5 bases from V and 6 bases from J, with 17 bases in between. CDR3: CASSPPVRGRNSPLHF. In nucleotides, the CDR3 is TGTGCCAGCAGCCCCCCCGTTCGAGGTCGTAATTCACCCCTCCACTTT.

The rearrangement uses TRBV10-3 and TRBJ1-2; a possible D gene is TRBD1 (5 bases). CDR3 length: 14 amino acids. Trimming removed 0 bases at V and 6 bases at J, with 11 bases between. CDR1 and CDR2 from the germline V gene are ENHRY and SYGVKD. Here the CDR3 reads CAISESRGDDGYTF. CDR3 DNA sequence: TGTGCCATCAGTGAGTCTCGGGGGGATGATGGCTACACCTTC.

CDR3 nucleotide sequence: TGTGCCAGCAGCCCCCGCGGCGGGACAGGGATCGAGACCCAGTACTTC. Its protein is CASSPRGGTGIETQYF. The rearrangement uses TRBV7-6 and TRBJ2-5; 9 positions match TRBD1. CDR3 length: 16 amino acids. The germline V gene has CDR1 SGHVS and CDR2 FNYEAQ. J gave up 5 bases and V 5 bases, and 12 bases lay outside the gene matches.

The V and J genes are TRBV2 and TRBJ1-6, with 7 bases lining up with TRBD1. The CDR3 totals 14 residues. CDR1 and CDR2 (germline): SNHLY, FYNNEI. The J segment lost 8 bases and the V segment lost 6 bases, leaving 7 bases of the junction unmatched. CDR3: CASRGPTGDSPLHF. The CDR3 DNA reads as TGTGCCAGCAGGGGACCCACAGGGGATTCACCCCTCCACTTT.

This sequence joins TRBV18 and TRBJ1-1; 7 bases are shared with TRBD1. The germline gives CDR1 KGHSH, CDR2 LQKENI. The J segment lost 4 bases and the V segment lost 3 bases, leaving 5 bases of the junction unmatched. The CDR3 runs to 14 residues. CDR3 sequence reads: CASSPETGTTEAFF. DNA of the CDR3: TGTGCCAGCTCACCGGAGACAGGGACCACTGAAGCTTTCTTT.

V and J are TRBV5-1 and TRBJ2-1; 7 positions match TRBD1. CDR3 size: 17 residues. Germline V CDR1 and CDR2: SGHRS, YFSETQ. J gave up 6 bases and V 0 bases, and 12 bases lay outside the gene matches. The DNA of the CDR3 is TGCGCCAGCAGCTTGGGAAGGGGGCCCATTCGGGGCAATGAGCAGTTCTTC. As protein: CASSLGRGPIRGNEQFF. Based on the CDR3 plus reference TRBV5-1 and TRBJ2-1, the full variable domain is KAGVTQTPRYLIKTRGQQVTLSCSPISGHRSVSWYQQTPGQGLQFLFEYFSETQRNKGNFPGRFSGRQFSNSRSEMNVSTLELGDSALYLCASSLGRGPIRGNEQFFGPGTRLTVL.

The rearrangement uses TRBV6-5 and TRBJ1-2, with 9 bases matching TRBD1. The CDR3 extends over 15 amino acids. With V trimmed by 7 bases and J by 4 bases, 10 bases remained unmatched. In germline, CDR1 is MNHEY, CDR2 SVGAGI. In DNA, the CDR3 is TGTGCCAGCACCAGAAGACAGGGGGTCAGCTATGGCTACACCTTC. It specifies CASTRRQGVSYGYTF.

The chain has TRBV19 and TRBJ1-4, with a weak D call TRBD1 (6 bases). This CDR3 comprises 15 residues. The V end was cut by 5 bases, the J end by 2 bases, with 12 bases between. The germline V gene has CDR1 LNHDA and CDR2 SQIVND (reference sequence). This CDR3 is CASSAQTGTNEKLFF. CDR3 nucleotide sequence: TGTGCCAGTAGTGCTCAGACAGGCACTAATGAAAAACTGTTTTTT.

The chain is built from TRBV10-3 and TRBJ2-5, with TRBD2 identical over 15 bases. Germline lookup yields CDR1 ENHRY and CDR2 SYGVKD. The J segment lost 5 bases and the V segment lost 4 bases, leaving 5 bases of the junction unmatched. CDR3 length equals 16 residues. The CDR3 nucleotides read TGTGCCATCAGTGGGACTAGCGGGAGGGCCCGGGAGACCCAGTACTTC. Translation: CAISGTSGRARETQYF.

This sequence joins TRBV11-3 and TRBJ2-1; 7 bases are shared with TRBD2. This CDR3 has 15 residues. Germline assignment: CDR1 SGHNT and CDR2 YENEEA. Germline trimming cut 2 bases from V and 5 bases from J; bases unmatched to any gene: 6. The DNA of the CDR3 is TGTGCCAGCAGCTTAATGGTAGCGGGTGACAATGAGCAGTTCTTC. Translation: CASSLMVAGDNEQFF. Based on the CDR3 plus reference TRBV11-3 and TRBJ2-1, the full variable domain is EAGVVQSPRYKIIEKKQPVAFWCNPISGHNTLYWYLQNLGQGPELLIRYENEEAVDDSQLPKDRFSAERLKGVDSTLKIQPAELGDSAVYLCASSLMVAGDNEQFFGPGTRLTVL.

The J gene is TRBJ1-6, the V gene TRBV28; D is unclear. The CDR3 loop spans 15 amino acids. V was trimmed by 6 bases and J by 0 bases, leaving 9 bases between them. Germline CDR1 MDHEN, CDR2 SYDVKM. The CDR3 here is CASREADSYNSPLHF. The DNA of the CDR3 is TGTGCCAGCAGAGAGGCAGACTCCTATAATTCACCCCTCCACTTT.

This chain joins TRBV18 and TRBJ2-6; D gene uncertain. CDR3 length: 15 residues. CDR1 KGHSH and CDR2 LQKENI come from the germline V gene. Trimming removed 3 bases from V and 1 base from J, with 7 bases in between. Here the CDR3 reads CASSPGYSGANVLTF. As DNA, the CDR3 is TGTGCCAGCTCACCGGGCTATTCTGGGGCCAACGTCCTGACTTTC. Full variable domain (missing parts from reference TRBV18 and TRBJ2-6): NAGVMQNPRHLVRRRGQEARLRCSPMKGHSHVYWYRQLPEEGLKFMVYLQKENIIDESGMPKERFSAEFPKEGPSILRIQQVVRGDSAAYFCASSPGYSGANVLTFGAGSRLTVL.

This chain connects TRBV24-1 to TRBJ2-1; D uncertain. CDR3 length: 12 amino acids. Trimming removed 10 bases at V and 5 bases at J, with 11 bases between. The germline V gene encodes CDR1 KGHDR and CDR2 SFDVKD. The CDR3 nucleotides read TGTGCCACTCGTGGAGCTAACAATGAGCAGTTCTTC. Amino acid sequence: CATRGANNEQFF.

This clone is a singleton in its sample. V and J are TRBV4-1 and TRBJ2-5; 9 positions match TRBD2. Germline V gives CDR1 MGHRA, CDR2 YSYEKL. The CDR3 has 16 amino acids. The junction had 3 bases not matched to a gene; V was cut back by 1 base and J by 0 bases. DNA of the CDR3: TGCGCCAGCAGCCAAGCCCCTAGCGGGAACCAAGAGACCCAGTACTTC. Protein: CASSQAPSGNQETQYF.

The chain links TRBV24-1 to TRBJ2-5; 7 bases agree with TRBD2. Germline values: CDR1 KGHDR, CDR2 SFDVKD. The CDR3 consists of 14 residues. V was pared by 4 bases and J by 4 bases, with 5 bases of the junction left unmatched. The CDR3: CATSDEGGRETQYF. CDR3 bases: TGTGCCACCAGTGACGAGGGAGGGAGAGAGACCCAGTACTTC.

The chain is built from TRBV27 and TRBJ2-7, with TRBD1 matching 8 bases. Losses at the gene ends were 6 bases for V and 0 bases for J; bases not matched to a gene: 10. The germline CDR1 and CDR2 sequences are MNHEY and SMNVEV (reference sequence). This CDR3 has 16 amino acids. This chain's CDR3 is CASSPGTGSASYEQYF. The DNA for the CDR3 is TGTGCCAGCAGCCCCGGGACAGGTTCGGCCTCCTACGAGCAGTACTTC.

The chain combines TRBV27 with TRBJ2-4; 9 bases align to TRBD1. CDR3 length: 16 residues. Germline V CDR1 and CDR2: MNHEY, SMNVEV (reference sequence). V lost 4 bases and J lost 9; bases outside the gene matches: 13. The chain's CDR3 is CASSSSVRQGEIIQYF. The DNA for the CDR3 is TGTGCCAGCAGTTCGTCGGTTCGACAGGGGGAGATCATTCAGTACTTC.

The chain links TRBV5-4 to TRBJ1-2, with 7 bases aligning to TRBD1. This CDR3 has 14 amino acids. The germline gives CDR1 SGHNT, CDR2 YYREEE (reference sequence). The J segment lost 5 bases and the V segment lost 0 bases, leaving 4 bases of the junction unmatched. CDR3 DNA sequence: TGTGCCAGCAGCTTGGAGGGGGCGACATATGGCTACACCTTC. It is translated as CASSLEGATYGYTF.

This clone was observed a few times. V gene TRBV7-9 combines with J gene TRBJ1-1; a possible D gene is TRBD1 (5 bases). With 5 bases removed from V and 7 bases from J, the gap between germline ends came to 14 bases. This CDR3 is 13 amino acids long. Per the germline V gene, CDR1 is SEHNR and CDR2 is FQNEAQ (reference sequence). CDR3 coding DNA: TGTGCCAGCAGCCCCACGGGCGGGGGTGAAGCTTTCTTT. As protein: CASSPTGGGEAFF.

The V gene is TRBV5-1, the J gene TRBJ2-7; a weak D match, TRBD2 (5 bases). Germline loops: CDR1 SGHRS, CDR2 YFSETQ. The CDR3 totals 12 residues. Trimming cost V 6 bases and J 6 bases, with 13 bases left between them. The CDR3 bases are TGCGCCAGCACCCCGGACCGGGGCGAGCAGTACTTC. As protein: CASTPDRGEQYF.

This clone came up a few times. V gene TRBV19 combines with J gene TRBJ1-1, with D possibly TRBD1 on 5 matching bases. The ends were cut back, 7 bases at V and 1 base at J, with 13 bases in the middle. The germline V gene has CDR1 LNHDA and CDR2 SQIVND (reference sequence). This CDR3 region has 14 residues. CDR3 sequence (DNA): TGTGCCAGTAAAAGGGGTCCCACGAACACTGAAGCTTTCTTT. This translates into CASKRGPTNTEAFF.

CDR3 protein: CASSIGASGSDSYNEQFF. The CDR3 region has the DNA TGTGCCAGTAGTATAGGGGCTAGCGGGAGCGATTCATACAATGAGCAGTTCTTC. This chain links TRBV19 with TRBJ2-1; 10 bases agree with TRBD2. Germline assignment: CDR1 LNHDA and CDR2 SQIVND (reference sequence). V gave up 1 base and J gave up 4 bases; unmatched junction bases: 10. This CDR3 has 18 amino acids.

This clone occurred once. The rearrangement links TRBV28 to TRBJ2-2, with TRBD2 matching 8 bases. The CDR3 extends over 14 amino acids. V lost 4 bases to trimming and J lost 10 bases; unmatched junction nucleotides: 8. Germline V CDR1 and CDR2: MDHEN, SYDVKM. The chain's CDR3 is CASSSVAGKEELFF. The CDR3 DNA reads TGTGCCAGCAGTTCCGTAGCGGGAAAGGAGGAGCTGTTTTTT.